The subject of this entry is one T cell receptor beta chain. Its antigen remains unidentified. These data originate in a study of shared clonotypes between healthy human individuals. Study-wide points: In the sorted subsets, rarefaction showed sequencing was incomplete despite large depth. The naive CD4 repertoires of a few donors were compared, and about 5% of clonotypes were shared.

Method: immunoSEQ multiplex PCR; TCRdb's copy keeps in-frame clones and lacks some. Of hundreds of thousands of clones listed, 72% are singletons. Memory CD4+ cells were the fraction left after CD45RA+ naive selection. Sequencing input: memory CD4+ T cells sorted from blood. Subset given: CD45RA-negative fraction. The receptor comes from a woman younger than 45 in good health.

CDR3 in DNA: TGTGCCAGCAGTGATGCGGGCGCGATCTCCCAAGCTTTCTTT. It codes for CASSDAGAISQAFF. The chain couples TRBV2 to TRBJ1-1; D call uncertain. Germline values: CDR1 SNHLY, CDR2 FYNNEI. This CDR3 comprises 14 residues. V lost 3 bases and J lost 9, with 17 bases in between.